This T cell receptor beta chain was obtained from a study of cytomegalovirus exposure and HLA in healthy donors. The study's findings and limits: Listed as cytomegalovirus-associated were 150 or so TCR beta chains.

This CDR3 comprises 17 residues. Trimming left V 4 bases short and J 1 base short, with 19 bases between. Germline loops: CDR1 SGHAT, CDR2 FQNNGV. Some clones are missing from TCRdb's copy, which holds only in-frame ones; the method was immunoSEQ multiplex PCR. This sample yields 200,000 or so clones, of which around 80% are seen a single time; roughly 12% belongs to the top ten. Concerning this clone itself: Antigen: not known.

The sample comprised PBMCs. The receptor comes from a woman in her twenties or thirties in good health and CMV-seropositive. The V gene is TRBV11-2, the J gene TRBJ1-2; perhaps TRBD1 as D (5 bases). CDR3 loop: CASSSSVTRDYNYGYTF. CDR3 bases: TGTGCCAGCAGCTCGTCGGTAACGCGGGACTATAACTATGGCTACACCTTC.